This entry lists 10 T cell receptor beta chains sequenced from one sample in a study of cytomegalovirus exposure and HLA in healthy donors. Sequencing was performed with immunoSEQ multiplex PCR; in TCRdb, only in-frame clones are kept and a portion is missing. The repertoire holds roughly 150,000 clones, with 70% to 90% as singletons. The specimen sequenced was PBMCs. Every receptor here comes from a man aged 18-30 years in good health and CMV-seronegative.

This chain connects TRBV28 to TRBJ2-7; 8 nucleotides match TRBD1. The CDR3 runs to 14 residues. Per the germline V gene, CDR1 is MDHEN and CDR2 is SYDVKM. Germline trimming cut 4 bases from V and 5 bases from J; bases unmatched to any gene: 7. CDR3 residues: CASSSSGGIDEQYV. DNA of the CDR3: TGTGCCAGCAGTTCCTCAGGGGGCATCGACGAGCAGTACGTC.

The V call is TRBV5-6, the J call TRBJ2-5; maybe TRBD2 (6 bases). The CDR3 totals 16 residues. Trimming removed 2 bases at V and 5 bases at J, with 19 bases between. Germline V lookup: CDR1 SGHDT, CDR2 YYEEEE. The CDR3 protein is CASSFNSRGKRETQYF. CDR3 DNA sequence: TGTGCCAGCAGCTTTAATTCTCGCGGGAAGAGGGAGACCCAGTACTTC. The variable domain in full, completed from reference TRBV5-6 and TRBJ2-5, reads DAGVTQSPTHLIKTRGQQVTLRCSPKSGHDTVSWYQQALGQGPQFIFQYYEEEERQRGNFPDRFSGHQFPNYSSELNVNALLLGDSALYLCASSFNSRGKRETQYFGPGTRLLVL.

CDR3 DNA sequence: TGTGCCAGCAGCTTAGTGGGTCGGGGAGAAGCTTTCTTT. Its protein is CASSLVGRGEAFF. The chain links TRBV7-9 to TRBJ1-1; D uncertain. The CDR3 spans 13 residues. V lost 1 base, J lost 8 bases, and 11 bases lay in between. The germline gives CDR1 SEHNR, CDR2 FQNEAQ (reference sequence).

This clone was observed a single time. This chain links TRBV6-4 with TRBJ1-1; D may be TRBD1 (6 bases). V was clipped by 5 bases and J by 1 base, with 8 bases between them. Germline CDR1 is MRHNA and CDR2 is SNTAGT. The length of the CDR3 is 13 residues. The CDR3: CASSRTENTEAFF. CDR3 bases: TGTGCCAGCAGTCGGACAGAGAACACTGAAGCTTTCTTT.

The genes are TRBV5-1 and TRBJ1-1, with TRBD1 identical over 7 bases. This CDR3 spans 16 amino acids. V trimming: 0 bases; J trimming: 4 bases; junction bases outside the gene matches: 9. CDR1 is SGHRS, CDR2 YFSETQ, per germline. As DNA, the CDR3 is TGCGCCAGCAGCTTGGACGAGGGGGCGGATTTCACTGAAGCTTTCTTT. Protein: CASSLDEGADFTEAFF.

This sequence joins TRBV2 and TRBJ2-3, with 9 bases matching TRBD1. V was pared by 6 bases and J by 2 bases, with 3 bases of the junction left unmatched. There are 14 residues in the CDR3. Germline loops: CDR1 SNHLY, CDR2 FYNNEI. In DNA form, the CDR3 reads TGTGCCAGCAGGGACAGGGGTAACACAGATACGCAGTATTTT. Its translation: CASRDRGNTDTQYF.

This chain uses TRBV5-1 with TRBJ1-1, with D maybe TRBD1 (6 bases). The CDR3 is 15 amino acids. The V gene's germline CDR1 is SGHRS and CDR2 YFSETQ. Deletions cut 4 bases from V and 0 bases from J, with 13 bases between. This CDR3 is CASSHSGQMNTEAFF. CDR3 DNA: TGCGCCAGCAGCCACTCTGGACAGATGAACACTGAAGCTTTCTTT.

The rearrangement links TRBV19 to TRBJ1-5, with D possibly TRBD1 on 6 matching bases. The CDR3 loop spans 17 amino acids. Trimming removed 1 base from V and 5 bases from J, with 18 bases in between. The germline gives CDR1 LNHDA, CDR2 SQIVND (reference sequence). The CDR3 region has the DNA TGTGCCAGTAGTATAGGGGCAGGGACAAGGGTGGATCAGCCCCAGCATTTT. Amino acid sequence: CASSIGAGTRVDQPQHF.

This clone has a handful of counts. The DNA for the CDR3 is TGTGCCAGCAGCCAAGGACTAGCGTCCTACGAGCAGTACTTC. Its translation: CASSQGLASYEQYF. The chain has TRBV14 and TRBJ2-7; 8 bases map to TRBD2. The trim removed 1 base at V and 1 base at J, leaving 0 bases unmatched. Germline CDR1 reads SGHDN; CDR2 reads FVKESK. CDR3 length: 14 residues.

The chain couples TRBV4-1 to TRBJ2-4; D not certain. CDR1 and CDR2 (germline): MGHRA, YSYEKL. The ends were cut back, 1 base at V and 5 bases at J, with 6 bases in the middle. This CDR3 spans 13 amino acids. DNA for the CDR3: TGCGCCAGCAGCCAAGGGGCAGAAAACATTCAGTACTTC. Translating it yields CASSQGAENIQYF.